This is a list of T cell receptor beta chains from one sample in a study of blood T cell repertoires in COVID-19. TCRdb's copy holds only in-frame clones and misses some; the assay was immunoSEQ multiplex PCR. The data show approximately 300,000 clones, about 90% seen once. The specimen was PBMCs or T cells enriched from blood (not recorded which). These receptors were taken from a woman younger than 45 who had recovered from COVID-19. The conserved cysteine and the conserved F or W are not part of the CDR3 here. Fields, in order: V gene, CDR3 protein.

v_call: TRBV6-1
cdr3_aa: ASSESRGTEAF

v_call: TRBV10-3
cdr3_aa: AISESGGPYNEQF

v_call: TRBV29-1
cdr3_aa: SALAGGADTEAF

v_call: TRBV5-5
cdr3_aa: ASSFSPATNEKLF

v_call: TRBV4-1
cdr3_aa: ASSQETGAMGNQPQH

v_call: TRBV5-8
cdr3_aa: ASSPGTGSSGANVLT

v_call: TRBV9
cdr3_aa: ASSPFLDGGGAETQY

v_call: TRBV6-5
cdr3_aa: ASMNGIEAF

v_call: TRBV6-1
cdr3_aa: ASSEAVTAHEQY

v_call: TRBV5-1
cdr3_aa: ASSLKGGEAF

v_call: TRBV6-5
cdr3_aa: ASRELRVWGYT

v_call: TRBV5-1
cdr3_aa: ASSLDRYSGNTIY

v_call: TRBV2
cdr3_aa: ASSEPGTGGPRTGELF

v_call: TRBV27
cdr3_aa: ASSTGLAGGGDTQY

v_call: TRBV4-2
cdr3_aa: ASSQDVVLSYEQY

v_call: TRBV14
cdr3_aa: ASSGVNTDTQY

v_call: TRBV5-4
cdr3_aa: ASSAERDTGELF

v_call: TRBV11-2
cdr3_aa: ASSFTSGGNYNEQF

v_call: TRBV3-1/TRBV3-2
cdr3_aa: ASSQGPTGGYT

v_call: TRBV6-5
cdr3_aa: ASSYSDMNYGYT

v_call: TRBV25-1
cdr3_aa: ASRKSGGTEAF

v_call: TRBV3-1/TRBV3-2
cdr3_aa: ASSPRGTGGFNYGYT

v_call: TRBV18
cdr3_aa: ASSPDRGFGYT

v_call: TRBV5-1
cdr3_aa: ATSEQGYTGELF

v_call: TRBV5-1
cdr3_aa: ASSSDTVNTEAF

v_call: TRBV18
cdr3_aa: ASSPGRDRKTNEKLF

v_call: TRBV13
cdr3_aa: ASSPRDRGKGTEAF

v_call: TRBV11-2
cdr3_aa: ASSSTTGGTGELF

v_call: TRBV4-1
cdr3_aa: ASSLGQNTGELF

v_call: TRBV7-2
cdr3_aa: ASSLELGTGNGYT

v_call: TRBV30
cdr3_aa: AWDNSRAF

v_call: TRBV7-2
cdr3_aa: ASSLRGANTDTQY

v_call: TRBV13
cdr3_aa: ASSFQAGGGYT

v_call: TRBV3-1/TRBV3-2
cdr3_aa: ASSQFLDRGRDNEQF

v_call: TRBV12-3/TRBV12-4
cdr3_aa: ASRLTGMQPQH

v_call: TRBV19
cdr3_aa: ASKRTGGDGANVLT

v_call: TRBV28
cdr3_aa: ASSMIGTAEYEQY

v_call: TRBV29-1
cdr3_aa: SVGDRESYGYT

v_call: TRBV19
cdr3_aa: ASIGRARPSGNTIY

v_call: TRBV12-3/TRBV12-4
cdr3_aa: ATIPTVSEAF

v_call: TRBV7-9
cdr3_aa: ASSLGGFINSPLH

v_call: TRBV11-2
cdr3_aa: ASSFRDRVYEQY

v_call: TRBV6-5
cdr3_aa: ASRGDIPLYT

v_call: TRBV7-9
cdr3_aa: ASSMTGEANEKLF

v_call: TRBV5-1
cdr3_aa: ASSLASGANTEAF

v_call: TRBV5-4
cdr3_aa: ASSLRWGDEKLF

v_call: TRBV2
cdr3_aa: ASLPPGGSEYGYT

v_call: TRBV7-9
cdr3_aa: ASSLAGAYEQY

v_call: TRBV2
cdr3_aa: ASMGYRGTDTQY

v_call: TRBV4-3
cdr3_aa: ASSQSRDRAYGYT

v_call: TRBV19
cdr3_aa: ASSIAPRGSNYGYT

v_call: TRBV7-2
cdr3_aa: ASSLQGQENSPLH

v_call: TRBV9
cdr3_aa: ASSPGTSGGNTQY

v_call: TRBV5-1
cdr3_aa: ASSVGPGQEYGYT

v_call: TRBV30
cdr3_aa: AWKFPGGTEAF